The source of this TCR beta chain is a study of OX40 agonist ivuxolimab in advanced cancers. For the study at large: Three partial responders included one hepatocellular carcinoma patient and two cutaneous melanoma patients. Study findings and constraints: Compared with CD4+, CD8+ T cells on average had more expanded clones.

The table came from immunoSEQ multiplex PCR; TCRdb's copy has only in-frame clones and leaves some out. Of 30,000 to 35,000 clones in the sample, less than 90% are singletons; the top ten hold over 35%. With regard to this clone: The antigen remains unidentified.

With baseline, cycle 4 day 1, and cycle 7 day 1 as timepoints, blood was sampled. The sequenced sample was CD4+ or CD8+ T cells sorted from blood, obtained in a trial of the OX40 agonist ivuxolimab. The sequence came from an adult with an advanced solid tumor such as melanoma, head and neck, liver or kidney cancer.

CDR3 loop: CASSLRGPYEQYF. The CDR3, as DNA: TGTGCCAGCAGCTTAAGGGGGCCCTACGAGCAGTACTTC. The rearrangement joins TRBV7-8 to TRBJ2-7, with TRBD1 matching over 7 bases. The germline CDR1 and CDR2 sequences are SGHVS and FQNEAQ. The CDR3 consists of 13 residues. V trimming: 2 bases; J trimming: 2 bases; junction bases outside the gene matches: 0.